This T cell receptor beta chain was recovered during a study of blood T cell repertoires in COVID-19. The Seattle site enrolled patients during active infection and followed them longitudinally. V gave up 2 bases and J gave up 0 bases, with 14 bases separating them. This CDR3 contains 16 residues. Germline assignment: CDR1 GTSNPN and CDR2 SVGIG (reference sequence). Generated by immunoSEQ multiplex PCR, the TCRdb table keeps only in-frame clones and is missing some. The repertoire includes 170,000 or so clones, 80% to 90% of them detected once, and around 12% sits in the top ten. Input material: peripheral blood. This receptor was identified in a woman aged 70-85 years with COVID-19, enrolled during active disease. The rearrangement joins TRBV30 to TRBJ1-5, with D unclear. As DNA, the CDR3 is TGTGCCTGGAGTATTGCCCGGGGTAGTAGCAATCAGCCCCAGCATTTT. The encoded protein is CAWSIARGSSNQPQHF.